These 19 T cell receptor beta chains were all obtained from the same sample, sequenced in a study of cytomegalovirus exposure and HLA in healthy donors. PCR primers comprised 60 Vbeta and 13 Jbeta primers. Assay used: immunoSEQ multiplex PCR; TCRdb lists only in-frame clones, some missing. The sample holds about 130,000 clones, around 70% seen once. Sequencing was carried out using PBMCs. Receptors originate from a woman aged 40-49 years in good health and CMV-seropositive.

The chain joins TRBV7-6 to TRBJ1-4, with D tentatively TRBD1 (6 bases). This CDR3 spans 17 amino acids. The ends were cut back, 1 base at V and 2 bases at J, with 14 bases in the middle. CDR1 is SGHVS and CDR2 is FNYEAQ in the germline V gene. The CDR3 bases are TGTGCCAGCAGCTTAGTTACAGGGCTGACGACTAATGAAAAACTGTTTTTT. This codes for CASSLVTGLTTNEKLFF.

The chain has TRBV4-3 and TRBJ1-2; 7 bases match TRBD1. Trimming took 0 bases from V and 8 from J; bases not matched to a gene: 9. Germline values: CDR1 LGHNA, CDR2 YSLEER. The CDR3 extends over 15 amino acids. DNA for the CDR3: TGCGCCAGCAGCCAAGATACGACAGGGAAAAGCGGCTACACCTTC. Protein sequence: CASSQDTTGKSGYTF.

This clone was seen ten or more times. The chain combines TRBV6-5 with TRBJ2-7; D is possibly TRBD2 (6 bases). The length of the CDR3 is 14 residues. In germline, CDR1 is MNHEY, CDR2 SVGAGI. V dropped 2 bases and J dropped 4 bases, with 12 bases sitting between them. CDR3 nucleotide sequence: TGTGCCAGCAGTTACCTCGGGGGATCGTACGAGCAGTACTTC. It translates to CASSYLGGSYEQYF.

Here the CDR3 reads CASYRGSGNQPQHF. The DNA for the CDR3 is TGTGCCAGTTACAGGGGGTCCGGCAATCAGCCCCAGCATTTT. This sequence joins TRBV28 and TRBJ1-5; 8 nucleotides agree with TRBD1. The germline V gene has CDR1 MDHEN and CDR2 SYDVKM. The ends lost 9 bases at V and 2 bases at J; junction bases unmatched: 6. The CDR3 runs 14 residues.

The V gene is TRBV4-3, the J gene TRBJ2-4; TRBD2 aligns across 10 bases. The CDR3 is 18 amino acids. V lost 0 bases, J lost 10 bases, and 15 bases stayed unmatched. Germline CDR1 LGHNA, CDR2 YSLEER. For the CDR3, the DNA is TGCGCCAGCAGCCAAGAGGGGGGGAGCGGGGGGGCCGGTAGGATTCAGTACTTC. It is translated as CASSQEGGSGGAGRIQYF.

V and J are TRBV7-2 and TRBJ2-2, with 9 nucleotides matching TRBD2. This CDR3 is built from 18 residues. After removal of 2 bases from V and 4 bases from J, the junction contained 11 bases not matched to a gene. The V gene's germline CDR1 is SGHTA and CDR2 FQGNSA. Written as DNA, the CDR3 is TGTGCCAGCAGCTTAAATAGGCCTAGCGGGGCTCGCACCGGGGAGCTGTTTTTT. Its translation: CASSLNRPSGARTGELFF.

In nucleotides, the CDR3 is TGCAGCGTTGAAGATGGGACTAGCGGGAGTCACTTACCCCAAGAGACCCAGTACTTC. It yields the protein CSVEDGTSGSHLPQETQYF. This chain uses TRBV29-1 with TRBJ2-5, with 14 bases lining up with TRBD2. This CDR3 has 19 residues. The germline V gene encodes CDR1 SQVTM and CDR2 ANQGSEA. V shed 0 bases, J shed 1 base, and the junction held 10 bases outside the gene matches.

This chain's CDR3 is CASSLVRGWSGVDTQYF. CDR3 bases: TGTGCCAGCAGCTTAGTGCGCGGGTGGTCCGGGGTAGATACGCAGTATTTT. V is TRBV7-2 and J is TRBJ2-3, with a possible D match to TRBD2 (5 bases). Germline assignment: CDR1 SGHTA and CDR2 FQGNSA. CDR3 size: 17 residues. The V and J ends lost 1 base and 5 bases respectively, with 19 bases between them.

This chain joins TRBV28 and TRBJ2-3, with a possible D match to TRBD1 (5 bases). The CDR3 totals 16 residues. Trimming stripped 6 bases from V and 2 bases from J, with 18 bases between. The V gene's germline CDR1 is MDHEN and CDR2 SYDVKM. The CDR3: CASRSGYWGFTDTQYF. DNA for the CDR3: TGTGCCAGCAGATCAGGGTATTGGGGCTTCACAGATACGCAGTATTTT.

In this sample, this clone turned up a few times. The chain joins TRBV6-6 to TRBJ2-5; 10 bases are a match to TRBD2. The V segment lost 6 bases and the J segment 5 bases; nucleotides outside the gene matches: 9. Per germline, CDR1 MNHNY and CDR2 SVGAGI (reference sequence). This CDR3 region has 15 residues. CDR3 bases: TGTGCCAGCAGCCTTAAAGCGGGGGGGTGGGAGACCCAGTACTTC. Amino acids: CASSLKAGGWETQYF.

Details on this clone: The junction differs from germline at one of its ends, possibly a read error. The rearrangement uses TRBV6-5 and TRBJ2-7, with D possibly matching TRBD1 (6 bases). The CDR3 is 14 residues long. The germline gives CDR1 MNHEY, CDR2 SVGAGI. CDR3 DNA sequence: TGTGCCACCCTAGGACAGTCGAGCTCCTACGAGCACTACTTC. Amino acids: CATLGQSSSYEHYF.

To note about this clone: At one end the junction does not follow the germline gene, possibly because of a read error. The chain has TRBV27 and TRBJ2-2; D may be TRBD2 (5 bases). The CDR3 covers 14 residues. CDR1 is MNHEY, CDR2 SMNVEV, per germline (reference sequence). This CDR3 is CASSFEHEHRGAVF. CDR3 bases: TGTGCCAGCAGTTTTGAACACGAACACCGGGGAGCTGTTTTT.

The chain combines TRBV30 with TRBJ1-1; D may be TRBD1 (5 bases). The germline V gene has CDR1 GTSNPN and CDR2 SVGIG (reference sequence). The CDR3 length is 14 residues. V was trimmed by 0 bases and J by 2 bases, leaving 10 bases between them. The CDR3 DNA reads TGTGCCTGGAGTGTTCGGAGGGGAAACACTGAAGCTTTCTTT. This gives the protein CAWSVRRGNTEAFF.

The chain links TRBV5-5 to TRBJ2-1; tentatively, D is TRBD1 (6 bases). CDR3 length: 12 amino acids. V was clipped by 1 base and J by 12 bases, with 11 bases between them. From germline, CDR1 is SGHKS and CDR2 YYEKEE (reference sequence). The CDR3 nucleotides are TGTGCCAGCAGCTTGTTCGGACAGTCGCAGTTCTTC. Translating gives CASSLFGQSQFF.

The chain couples TRBV6-6 to TRBJ1-4; D is uncertain. CDR1 and CDR2 (germline): MNHNY, SVGAGI (reference sequence). This CDR3 spans 13 amino acids. Trimming pared 6 bases from V and 2 bases from J, leaving 7 bases between. The CDR3 nucleotides read TGTGCCAGCAGCACAGATACTAATGAAAAACTGTTTTTT. This codes for CASSTDTNEKLFF.

CDR3 sequence: CASSPTPRTGGDYGYTF. CDR3 DNA: TGTGCCAGCAGCCCTACTCCTCGGACAGGGGGCGACTATGGCTACACCTTC. The chain recombines TRBV7-9 with TRBJ1-2, with TRBD1 matching over 11 bases. Germline loops: CDR1 SEHNR, CDR2 FQNEAQ (reference sequence). Trimming took 5 bases from V and 3 from J; bases not matched to a gene: 11. The CDR3 is 17 amino acids.

V and J are TRBV5-4 and TRBJ2-7; 11 nucleotides match TRBD2. The CDR3 runs 17 residues. The J segment lost 5 bases and the V segment lost 4 bases, leaving 14 bases of the junction unmatched. Germline CDR1 and CDR2: SGHNT and YYREEE (reference sequence). CDR3 loop: CASSRTSGSLVIHEQYF. In DNA form, the CDR3 reads TGTGCCAGCAGCCGTACTAGCGGGAGTCTGGTCATCCACGAGCAGTACTTC.

This rearrangement joins TRBV4-3 to TRBJ2-7; 9 positions agree with TRBD2. The J segment lost 3 bases and the V segment lost 2 bases, leaving 8 bases of the junction unmatched. Germline-derived CDR1 and CDR2 are LGHNA and YSLEER. The CDR3 has 16 amino acids. The CDR3 is CASSQQNGLAIYEQYF. The CDR3 DNA sequence: TGCGCCAGCAGCCAACAAAATGGACTAGCGATCTACGAGCAGTACTTC.

The rearrangement uses TRBV7-9 and TRBJ1-4, with D perhaps matching TRBD1 (6 bases). Trimming removed 2 bases from V and 8 bases from J, with 9 bases in between. From germline, CDR1 is SEHNR and CDR2 FQNEAQ (reference sequence). This CDR3 region has 13 residues. The DNA for the CDR3 is TGTGCCAGCAGCTTACAGGGGAGAGAAAAACTGTTTTTT. Protein: CASSLQGREKLFF. Full variable domain (rest looked up from reference TRBV7-9 and TRBJ1-4): DTGVSQNPRHKITKRGQNVTFRCDPISEHNRLYWYRQTLGQGPEFLTYFQNEAQLEKSRLLSDRFSAERPKGSFSTLEIQRTEQGDSAMYLCASSLQGREKLFFGSGTQLSVL.